This T cell receptor (beta chain) derives from a study of PD-1 blockade in classical Hodgkin lymphoma. Notes on the study in general: Causes of the repertoire differences remain undefined, possibly disease activity or prior therapy. Lower baseline TCR diversity was reported for newly diagnosed patients than for healthy donors.

V was pared by 6 bases and J by 6 bases, with 23 bases between. The germline CDR1 and CDR2 sequences are SNHLY and FYNNEI. The CDR3 length is 16 residues. The method was immunoSEQ multiplex PCR; TCRdb's version includes in-frame clones alone and lacks a portion of them. Of some 49,000 clones detected, approximately 90% appear once; the ten largest clones hold over 4%. Time point specified: newly diagnosed, previously untreated cHL patient sample. Worth noting for this clone: The antigen remains undetermined.

This chain uses TRBV2 with TRBJ1-2; D is uncertain. The source of this sequence is a human donor with classical Hodgkin lymphoma. Sequencing was carried out using peripheral blood mononuclear cells (PBMCs). The CDR3 loop is CASRGNPRITPNGYTF. The DNA for the CDR3 is TGTGCCAGCAGGGGTAACCCTCGGATAACCCCAAATGGCTACACCTTC.